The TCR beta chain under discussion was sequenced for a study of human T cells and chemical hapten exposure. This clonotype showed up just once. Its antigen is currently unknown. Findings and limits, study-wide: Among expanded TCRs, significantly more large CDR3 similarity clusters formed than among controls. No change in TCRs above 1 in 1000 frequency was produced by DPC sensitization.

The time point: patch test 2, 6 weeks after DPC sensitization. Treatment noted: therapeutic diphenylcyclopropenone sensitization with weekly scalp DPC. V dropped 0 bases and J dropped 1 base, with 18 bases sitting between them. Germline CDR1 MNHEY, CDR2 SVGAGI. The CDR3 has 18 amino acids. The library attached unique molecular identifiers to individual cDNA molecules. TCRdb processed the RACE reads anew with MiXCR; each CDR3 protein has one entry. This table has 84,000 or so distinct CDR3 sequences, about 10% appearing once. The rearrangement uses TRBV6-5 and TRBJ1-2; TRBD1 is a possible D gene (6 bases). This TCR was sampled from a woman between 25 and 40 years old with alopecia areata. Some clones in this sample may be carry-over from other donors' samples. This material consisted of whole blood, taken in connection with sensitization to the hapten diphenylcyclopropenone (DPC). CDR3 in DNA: TGTGCCAGCAGTTACTCACCCGGCGGGGGCCCCCTTAACTATGGCTACACCTTC. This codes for CASSYSPGGGPLNYGYTF.